The sample holds many counts of the clone carrying this T cell receptor beta chain. Its specificity is unknown. The data derive from a study of T cell repertoires in cytomegalovirus infection. Study results and limitations: There were HLA-C-restricted CMV-specific TCR beta clonotypes dominating the ex vivo response.

TCRdb re-derived calls from the reads in MiXCR, one entry per CDR3 protein. The sample carries 250,000 or so distinct CDR3 sequences, 9.1% recorded once. The sequencing sample was made of PBMCs. This sequence originates from a human donor in good health (CMV status not recorded). Some clones in this sample may be carry-over from other donors' samples.

This CDR3 is CASSVGAPQETQYF. For the CDR3, the DNA is TGTGCCAGCAGCGTTGGGGCTCCCCAAGAGACCCAGTACTTC. The V and J genes are TRBV7-9 and TRBJ2-5, with D possibly TRBD1 on 5 matching bases. In germline, CDR1 is SEHNR, CDR2 FQNEAQ (reference sequence). The V end was cut by 5 bases, the J end by 1 base, with 11 bases between. The CDR3 runs to 14 residues.